What follows are 30 T cell receptor beta chains derived from one specimen sequenced in a study of cytomegalovirus exposure and HLA in healthy donors. Primers for the PCR totalled 60 Vbeta and 13 Jbeta. Sequencing was performed with immunoSEQ multiplex PCR; in TCRdb, only in-frame clones are kept and a portion is missing. The data hold around 130,000 clones, with roughly 80% observed a single time. The source material was PBMCs. The receptor set was obtained from a man aged 25 to 45 in good health and CMV-seronegative.

V gene TRBV5-1 combines with J gene TRBJ2-3; maybe TRBD2 (6 bases). The CDR3 length is 17 residues. Germline V gene data show CDR1 as SGHRS and CDR2 as YFSETQ. V lost 2 bases and J lost 0, with 16 bases in between. CDR3 loop: CASSFRVRGSSTDTQYF. The CDR3 nucleotides read TGCGCCAGCAGCTTTCGGGTCCGGGGGTCTAGCACAGATACGCAGTATTTT. Using reference TRBV5-1 and TRBJ2-3 for the parts outside the CDR3, the full variable domain is KAGVTQTPRYLIKTRGQQVTLSCSPISGHRSVSWYQQTPGQGLQFLFEYFSETQRNKGNFPGRFSGRQFSNSRSEMNVSTLELGDSALYLCASSFRVRGSSTDTQYFGPGTRLTVL.

The chain is built from TRBV5-1 and TRBJ2-7; 12 bases match TRBD2. Looked up from germline, CDR1 is SGHRS and CDR2 is YFSETQ. The CDR3 extends over 15 amino acids. V lost 2 bases to trimming and J lost 5 bases; unmatched junction nucleotides: 5. The CDR3 loop reads CASSLSSGGAHEQYF. The CDR3 coding sequence is TGCGCCAGCAGCTTATCTAGCGGGGGGGCCCACGAGCAGTACTTC.

This chain joins TRBV9 and TRBJ1-1; no definite D call. CDR1 is SGDLS and CDR2 is YYNGEE in the germline V gene. Deletions cut 0 bases from V and 4 bases from J, with 7 bases between. The CDR3 runs to 13 residues. DNA of the CDR3: TGTGCCAGCAGCGTAGGGTCCAGCACTGAAGCTTTCTTT. Its translation: CASSVGSSTEAFF. The full variable domain, its missing parts supplied by reference TRBV9 and TRBJ1-1, is DSGVTQTPKHLITATGQRVTLRCSPRSGDLSVYWYQQSLDQGLQFLIQYYNGEERAKGNILERFSAQQFPDLHSELNLSSLELGDSALYFCASSVGSSTEAFFGQGTRLTVV.

Remarks on this clone: At the DNA level, this CDR3 is encoded by other sequences in the same sample as well. This CDR3 reads CASSLGQGNYGYTF. The CDR3 region has the DNA TGTGCCAGCAGTCTTGGACAGGGGAACTATGGCTACACCTTC. The chain joins TRBV28 to TRBJ1-2, with 9 bases that match TRBD1. This CDR3 comprises 14 residues. Germline V lookup: CDR1 MDHEN, CDR2 SYDVKM. Trimming at V came to 5 bases and at J to 2 bases, leaving 3 bases not matched to a gene.

V gene TRBV18 combines with J gene TRBJ1-4; possibly TRBD1 for D (5 bases). V gave up 3 bases and J gave up 4 bases, with 6 bases separating them. The germline gives CDR1 KGHSH, CDR2 LQKENI. The CDR3 consists of 13 residues. The CDR3 sequence: CASSPDINEKLFF. The DNA of the CDR3 is TGTGCCAGCTCACCGGACATTAATGAAAAACTGTTTTTT.

CDR3 nucleotides: TGTGCCAGCTCACCACCGGGACAGGGAGGCCAAGAGACCCAGTACTTC. It translates to CASSPPGQGGQETQYF. The V and J genes are TRBV18 and TRBJ2-5; 9 nucleotides line up with TRBD1. CDR3 length equals 16 residues. Germline CDR1 and CDR2: KGHSH and LQKENI. J was trimmed by 1 base and V by 0 bases; bases with no gene match: 3.

Regarding this clone: The germline gene is not matched at one end of the junction; a read error may be the cause. The CDR3: CASSDGLAGLSGNSQYF. Written as DNA, the CDR3 is TGTGCCAGCAGTGACGGACTAGCGGGGTTGTCTGGAAACAGTCAGTACTTC. V gene TRBV6-1 combines with J gene TRBJ2-4; 12 nucleotides match TRBD2. The germline gives CDR1 MNHNS, CDR2 SASEGT. There are 17 residues in the CDR3.

This clone turned up a few times. The chain combines TRBV2 with TRBJ2-2; 13 bases are a match to TRBD2. The junction had 7 bases not matched to a gene; V was cut back by 6 bases and J by 3 bases. The CDR3 is made up of 17 amino acids. Germline CDR1 and CDR2: SNHLY and FYNNEI. CDR3 residues: CASRGQGLAGYTGELFF. The CDR3 DNA is TGTGCCAGCAGGGGACAGGGACTAGCGGGGTACACCGGGGAGCTGTTTTTT.

The sample holds a few counts of this clone. The chain joins TRBV27 to TRBJ1-6, with a possible D match to TRBD1 (5 bases). The CDR3 contains 14 residues. The V gene's germline CDR1 is MNHEY and CDR2 SMNVEV (reference sequence). V gave up 0 bases and J gave up 10 bases, with 10 bases separating them. CDR3 protein: CASSLSGGESPLHF. CDR3 sequence (DNA): TGTGCCAGCAGTTTATCTGGGGGGGAATCACCCCTCCACTTT.

The chain couples TRBV18 to TRBJ2-7, with D maybe TRBD1 (5 bases). The germline V and J ends were trimmed by 4 bases and 2 bases, with 12 bases remaining between them. The germline gives CDR1 KGHSH, CDR2 LQKENI. The CDR3 extends over 14 amino acids. CDR3 sequence reads: CASSLSTETYEQYF. In nucleotides, the CDR3 is TGTGCCAGCTCACTGTCGACAGAAACCTACGAGCAGTACTTC. The complete variable domain, with remaining parts taken from reference TRBV18 and TRBJ2-7, reads NAGVMQNPRHLVRRRGQEARLRCSPMKGHSHVYWYRQLPEEGLKFMVYLQKENIIDESGMPKERFSAEFPKEGPSILRIQQVVRGDSAAYFCASSLSTETYEQYFGPGTRLTVT.

The CDR3 spells CASSLKAGWGTEAFF. Here the CDR3 DNA reads TGTGCCAGCAGCCTCAAAGCAGGGTGGGGAACTGAAGCTTTCTTT. The chain links TRBV14 to TRBJ1-1; a possible D gene is TRBD1 (5 bases). Germline values: CDR1 SGHDN, CDR2 FVKESK. Trimming pared 4 bases from V and 5 bases from J, leaving 17 bases between. The CDR3 runs to 15 residues.

CDR3 in DNA: TGTGCCAGCAGAGTCGACAGGGGGCCTGGAAACACCATATATTTT. Protein: CASRVDRGPGNTIYF. The rearrangement joins TRBV5-8 to TRBJ1-3; the match to TRBD1 covers 10 bases. CDR1 is SGHTS, CDR2 YDEGEE, per germline. V dropped 5 bases and J dropped 2; count of bases not matched to a gene: 4. The CDR3 runs 15 residues.

The chain combines TRBV6-4 with TRBJ1-2; perhaps TRBD1 as D (6 bases). This CDR3 has 13 amino acids. The germline gives CDR1 MRHNA, CDR2 SNTAGT. V lost 3 bases and J lost 12, with 17 bases in between. The CDR3 loop is CASSEGRGGPHTF. The CDR3 DNA is TGTGCCAGCAGTGAAGGCAGGGGCGGACCTCACACCTTC.

Only one count was recorded for this clone. The CDR3 loop is CASSSRTEPYEQYF. DNA for the CDR3: TGTGCCAGCAGTTCGAGGACAGAGCCCTACGAGCAGTACTTC. This rearrangement joins TRBV6-5 to TRBJ2-7; a weak D match, TRBD1 (6 bases). The CDR3 extends over 14 amino acids. V was shortened by 4 bases and J by 2 bases, with 12 bases between the two germline ends. CDR1 is MNHEY, CDR2 SVGAGI, per germline.

The rearrangement joins TRBV5-1 to TRBJ1-1; D is ambiguous. Trimming pared 7 bases from V and 1 base from J, leaving 14 bases between. The CDR3 consists of 14 residues. Germline V gene lookup returns CDR1 SGHRS and CDR2 YFSETQ. The CDR3 reads CASWRGNANTEAFF. The DNA of the CDR3 is TGCGCCAGCTGGCGGGGAAACGCGAACACTGAAGCTTTCTTT.

The chain has TRBV9 and TRBJ2-3; 9 bases line up with TRBD1. The CDR3 totals 16 residues. Germline CDR1 reads SGDLS; CDR2 reads YYNGEE. Trimming took 4 bases from V and 6 from J; bases not matched to a gene: 12. This chain's CDR3 is CASSYTPGTGTDTQYF. The CDR3 DNA is TGTGCCAGCAGCTATACGCCCGGGACAGGGACCGATACGCAGTATTTT.

The V call is TRBV27, the J call TRBJ2-1; maybe TRBD1 (5 bases). Germline lookup yields CDR1 MNHEY and CDR2 SMNVEV (reference sequence). The CDR3 contains 18 residues. The germline V and J ends were trimmed by 1 base and 0 bases, with 16 bases remaining between them. The CDR3 DNA reads as TGTGCCAGCAGTTTATGGCAGGGAAAAACCCGCTCCTACAATGAGCAGTTCTTC. Amino acid sequence: CASSLWQGKTRSYNEQFF.

J is TRBJ1-2 and V is TRBV27; 7 bases are a match to TRBD1. CDR1 is MNHEY, CDR2 SMNVEV, per germline (reference sequence). The length of the CDR3 is 15 residues. Germline trimming cut 5 bases from V and 6 bases from J; bases unmatched to any gene: 12. CDR3 sequence reads: CASSLTSTGPNGYTF. CDR3 DNA: TGTGCCAGCAGTCTAACCTCGACAGGGCCCAATGGCTACACCTTC.

The J gene is TRBJ2-5, the V gene TRBV5-1, with unresolved D. Between the trimmed V and J ends, which lost 2 bases and 2 bases, there was a span of 7 bases. The CDR3 length is 13 residues. Germline-derived CDR1 and CDR2 are SGHRS and YFSETQ. CDR3 bases: TGCGCCAGCAGCTTTTTACAGCAAGAGACCCAGTACTTC. This encodes CASSFLQQETQYF.

This sequence joins TRBV5-4 and TRBJ2-5; possibly TRBD2 for D (5 bases). The CDR3 extends over 15 amino acids. Between the trimmed V and J ends, which lost 4 bases and 5 bases, there was a span of 18 bases. CDR1 and CDR2 (germline): SGHNT, YYREEE (reference sequence). CDR3 sequence: CASSVAGPLRETQYF. The CDR3 nucleotides read TGTGCCAGCAGCGTTGCGGGCCCTTTACGGGAGACCCAGTACTTC.

This chain uses TRBV11-3 with TRBJ2-7, with D possibly matching TRBD1 (6 bases). The V gene lost 4 bases and the J gene lost 2 bases, with 12 bases spanning the gap. The CDR3 spans 14 residues. The germline V gene encodes CDR1 SGHNT and CDR2 YENEEA. CDR3 loop: CASSSRDTPYEQYF. The CDR3 bases are TGTGCCAGCAGCTCCCGGGACACCCCCTACGAGCAGTACTTC.

The chain recombines TRBV27 with TRBJ2-4; 7 bases match TRBD1. The V gene's germline CDR1 is MNHEY and CDR2 SMNVEV (reference sequence). V lost 0 bases, J lost 2 bases, and 1 base stayed unmatched. The CDR3 length is 15 residues. Written as DNA, the CDR3 is TGTGCCAGCAGTTTATCGACAGGGACCAAAAACATTCAGTACTTC. Translation gives CASSLSTGTKNIQYF.

The chain carries TRBV5-4 and TRBJ1-5; D gene unclear. This CDR3 has 13 residues. The ends were cut back, 4 bases at V and 6 bases at J, with 11 bases in the middle. CDR1 and CDR2 (germline): SGHNT, YYREEE (reference sequence). The chain's CDR3 is CASSPSPGQPQHF. The CDR3 DNA reads TGTGCCAGCAGCCCTTCCCCAGGTCAGCCCCAGCATTTT.

The chain is built from TRBV6-5 and TRBJ1-1, with 7 bases matching TRBD1. Germline loops: CDR1 MNHEY, CDR2 SVGAGI. The CDR3 loop spans 13 amino acids. V shed 5 bases, J shed 3 bases, and the junction held 3 bases outside the gene matches. Here the CDR3 reads CASSEGAHTEAFF. DNA for the CDR3: TGTGCCAGCAGTGAGGGGGCGCACACTGAAGCTTTCTTT.

The CDR3 protein is CASSPPGGGTQYF. Written as DNA, the CDR3 is TGTGCCAGCTCACCACCGGGGGGGGGTACGCAGTATTTT. The chain employs TRBV18 and TRBJ2-3, with TRBD2 identical over 7 bases. V was pared by 0 bases and J by 8 bases, with 2 bases of the junction left unmatched. Germline CDR1 and CDR2: KGHSH and LQKENI. The CDR3 length is 13 residues.

The V gene is TRBV28, the J gene TRBJ2-2; no firm D call. Trimming took off 2 bases at V and 2 bases at J, with 12 bases between the two ends. This CDR3 is 16 amino acids long. CDR1 MDHEN and CDR2 SYDVKM come from the germline V gene. This CDR3 is CASSLRRRLNTGELFF. The CDR3 DNA is TGTGCCAGCAGTTTACGACGGAGACTTAACACCGGGGAGCTGTTTTTT.

This chain uses TRBV2 with TRBJ1-1; 10 nucleotides align to TRBD1. Per germline, CDR1 SNHLY and CDR2 FYNNEI. The V and J ends lost 4 bases and 11 bases, in that order; junction bases with no gene match: 13. The CDR3 has 15 amino acids. The CDR3 region has the DNA TGTGCCAGCAGTGTAGGCTCGACAGGGGGCTCGGGGGCTTTCTTT. It encodes CASSVGSTGGSGAFF.

The rearrangement links TRBV19 to TRBJ1-2, with TRBD1 identical over 9 bases. CDR1 is LNHDA, CDR2 SQIVND, per germline (reference sequence). This CDR3 is built from 15 residues. Losses at the gene ends were 4 bases for V and 4 bases for J; bases not matched to a gene: 7. CDR3 coding DNA: TGTGCCAGTAGTACCATGGCGGGACAGGGCTATGGCTACACCTTC. Its translation is CASSTMAGQGYGYTF.

In this sample, this clone turned up a few times. V usage is TRBV19 and J usage is TRBJ2-7; D is undetermined. This CDR3 spans 11 amino acids. V was pared by 4 bases and J by 3 bases, with 4 bases between. Germline V gene sequence: CDR1 LNHDA, CDR2 SQIVND (reference sequence). DNA for the CDR3: TGTGCCAGTAGTACCGGCTACGAGCAGTACTTC. The encoded protein is CASSTGYEQYF.

The rearrangement joins TRBV2 to TRBJ2-5, with TRBD2 matching over 7 bases. The CDR3 is made up of 14 amino acids. Germline trimming cut 6 bases from V and 2 bases from J; bases unmatched to any gene: 6. The germline CDR1 and CDR2 sequences are SNHLY and FYNNEI. CDR3 loop: CASSVAGVQETQYF. CDR3 sequence (DNA): TGTGCCAGCAGCGTAGCGGGTGTACAAGAGACCCAGTACTTC.